This T cell receptor (beta chain) derives from a study of blood T cell repertoires in COVID-19. After removal of 1 base from V and 2 bases from J, the junction contained 13 bases not matched to a gene. CDR1 and CDR2 from the germline V gene are LNHDA and SQIVND (reference sequence). CDR3 length: 19 amino acids. Using immunoSEQ multiplex PCR, the repertoire was profiled, and TCRdb retains in-frame clones only, with some absent. The sample carries 90,000 to 120,000 clones, approximately 86% recorded once. This receptor was obtained from a woman aged 45-59 years who had recovered from COVID-19. Source material: PBMCs or T cells enriched from blood (not recorded which). The chain employs TRBV19 and TRBJ1-5; the match to TRBD1 covers 8 bases. CDR3 loop: CASSIVWQGAIWGNQPQHF. The CDR3 region has the DNA TGTGCCAGTAGTATAGTGTGGCAGGGGGCGATTTGGGGCAATCAGCCCCAGCATTTT. Based on the CDR3 plus reference TRBV19 and TRBJ1-5, the full variable domain is DGGITQSPKYLFRKEGQNVTLSCEQNLNHDAMYWYRQDPGQGLRLIYYSQIVNDFQKGDIAEGYSVSREKKESFPLTVTSAQKNPTAFYLCASSIVWQGAIWGNQPQHFGDGTRLSIL.